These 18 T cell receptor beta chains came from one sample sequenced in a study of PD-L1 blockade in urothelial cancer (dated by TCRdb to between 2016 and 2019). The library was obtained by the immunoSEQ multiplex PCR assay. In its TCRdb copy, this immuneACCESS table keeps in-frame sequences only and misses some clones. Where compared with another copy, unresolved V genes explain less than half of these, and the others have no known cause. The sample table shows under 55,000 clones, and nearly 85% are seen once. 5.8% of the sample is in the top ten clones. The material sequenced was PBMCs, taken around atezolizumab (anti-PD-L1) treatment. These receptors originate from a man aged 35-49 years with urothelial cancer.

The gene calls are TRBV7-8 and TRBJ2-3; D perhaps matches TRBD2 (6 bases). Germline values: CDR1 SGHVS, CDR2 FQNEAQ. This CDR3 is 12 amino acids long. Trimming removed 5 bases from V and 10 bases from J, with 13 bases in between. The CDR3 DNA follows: TGTGCCAGCAGCCCCGTCGGGGGATCGCAGTATTTT. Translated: CASSPVGGSQYF.

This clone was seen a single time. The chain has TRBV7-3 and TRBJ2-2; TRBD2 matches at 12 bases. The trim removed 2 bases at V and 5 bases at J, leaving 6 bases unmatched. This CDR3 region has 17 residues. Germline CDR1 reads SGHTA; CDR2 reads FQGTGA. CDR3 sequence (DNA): TGTGCCAGCAGCTTAGATGGCCTAGCGGGAGGGACCGGGGAGCTGTTTTTT. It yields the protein CASSLDGLAGGTGELFF.

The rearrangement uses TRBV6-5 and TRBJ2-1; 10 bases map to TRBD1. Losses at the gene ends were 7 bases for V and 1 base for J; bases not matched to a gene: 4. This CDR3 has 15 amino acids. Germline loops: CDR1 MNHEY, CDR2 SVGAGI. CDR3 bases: TGTGCCAGCAACCAGGGACAGGGGTCCTACAATGAGCAGTTCTTC. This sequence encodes CASNQGQGSYNEQFF.

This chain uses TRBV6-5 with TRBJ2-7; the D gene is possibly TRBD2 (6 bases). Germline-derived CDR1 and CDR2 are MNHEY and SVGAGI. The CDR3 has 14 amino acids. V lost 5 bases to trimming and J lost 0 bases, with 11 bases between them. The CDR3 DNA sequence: TGTGCCAGCAGTAGTGCGGGGAACTCCTACGAGCAGTACTTC. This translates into CASSSAGNSYEQYF.

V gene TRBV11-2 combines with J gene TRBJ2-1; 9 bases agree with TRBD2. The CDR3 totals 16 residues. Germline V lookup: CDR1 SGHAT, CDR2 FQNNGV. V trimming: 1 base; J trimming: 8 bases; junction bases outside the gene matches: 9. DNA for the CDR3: TGTGCCAGCAGCTTAGGGCTAGCGGGATTGCGATATGAGCAGTTCTTC. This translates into CASSLGLAGLRYEQFF.

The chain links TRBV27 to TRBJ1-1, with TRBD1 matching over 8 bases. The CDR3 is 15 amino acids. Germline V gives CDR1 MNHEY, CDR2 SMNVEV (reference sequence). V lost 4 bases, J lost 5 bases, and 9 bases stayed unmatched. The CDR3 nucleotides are TGTGCCAGCAGTTCACCCCAGGGGGCGGGAACTGAAGCTTTCTTT. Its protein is CASSSPQGAGTEAFF.

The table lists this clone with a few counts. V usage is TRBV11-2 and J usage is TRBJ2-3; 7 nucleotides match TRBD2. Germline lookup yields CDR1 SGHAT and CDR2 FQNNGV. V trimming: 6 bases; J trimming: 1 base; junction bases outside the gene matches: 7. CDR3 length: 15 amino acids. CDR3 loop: CASSSSGIRTDTQYF. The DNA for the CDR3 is TGTGCCAGCAGTTCCAGCGGGATCCGCACAGATACGCAGTATTTT.

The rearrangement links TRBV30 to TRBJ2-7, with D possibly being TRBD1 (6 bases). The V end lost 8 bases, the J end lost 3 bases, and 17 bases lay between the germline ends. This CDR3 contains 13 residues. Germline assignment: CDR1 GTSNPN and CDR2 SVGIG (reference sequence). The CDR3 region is CALQRGQLYEQYF. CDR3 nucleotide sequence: TGTGCCCTACAACGGGGACAACTCTACGAGCAGTACTTC. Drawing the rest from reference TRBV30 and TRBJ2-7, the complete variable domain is SQTIHQWPATLVQPVGSPLSLECTVEGTSNPNLYWYRQAAGRGLQLLFYSVGIGQISSEVPQNLSASRPQDRQFILSSKKLLLSDSGFYLCALQRGQLYEQYFGPGTRLTVT.

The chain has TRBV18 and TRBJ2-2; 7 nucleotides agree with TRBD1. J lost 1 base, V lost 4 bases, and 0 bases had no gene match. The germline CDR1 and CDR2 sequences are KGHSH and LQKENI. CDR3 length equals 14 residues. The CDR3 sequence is CASSRTGNTGELFF. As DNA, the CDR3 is TGTGCCAGCTCACGGACAGGGAACACCGGGGAGCTGTTTTTT.

CDR3 protein: CASRVSGASGANVLTF. CDR3 in DNA: TGTGCCAGCAGGGTTAGCGGGGCCTCTGGGGCCAACGTCCTGACTTTC. The chain couples TRBV7-8 to TRBJ2-6; 8 nucleotides line up with TRBD2. V dropped 6 bases and J dropped 0; count of bases not matched to a gene: 4. Germline values: CDR1 SGHVS, CDR2 FQNEAQ. The CDR3 has 16 residues.

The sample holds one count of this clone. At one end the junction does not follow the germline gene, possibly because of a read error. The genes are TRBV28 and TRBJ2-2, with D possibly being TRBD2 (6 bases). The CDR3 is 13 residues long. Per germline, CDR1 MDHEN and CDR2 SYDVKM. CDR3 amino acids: CASRGGGSGELFF. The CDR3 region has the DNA TGTGCCAGCAGGGGAGGTGGTTCCGGTGAGCTGTTTTTT.

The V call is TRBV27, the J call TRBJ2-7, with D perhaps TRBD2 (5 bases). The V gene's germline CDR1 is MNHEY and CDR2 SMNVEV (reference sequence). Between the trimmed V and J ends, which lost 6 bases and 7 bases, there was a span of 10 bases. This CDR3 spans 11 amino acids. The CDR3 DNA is TGTGCCAGCAGCCCCACGGGGGAGCAGTACTTC. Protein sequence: CASSPTGEQYF.

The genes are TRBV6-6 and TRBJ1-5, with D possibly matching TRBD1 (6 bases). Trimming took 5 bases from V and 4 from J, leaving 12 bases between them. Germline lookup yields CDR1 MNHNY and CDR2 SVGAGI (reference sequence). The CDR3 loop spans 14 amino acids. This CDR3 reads CASSPRGGNQPQHF. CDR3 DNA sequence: TGTGCCAGCAGTCCTAGGGGGGGAAATCAGCCCCAGCATTTT.

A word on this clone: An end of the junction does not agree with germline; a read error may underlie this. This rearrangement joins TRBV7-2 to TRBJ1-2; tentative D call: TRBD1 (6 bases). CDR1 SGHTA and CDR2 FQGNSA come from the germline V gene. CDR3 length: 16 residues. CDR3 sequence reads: CASSLAGQGTPYGYTF. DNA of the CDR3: TGTGCCAGCAGCCTAGCAGGGCAGGGGACGCCCTATGGCTACACCTTC.

CDR3 amino acids: CASSRLQRQADTQYF. CDR3 sequence (DNA): TGTGCCAGCAGTCGTTTACAGAGACAGGCAGATACGCAGTATTTT. The rearrangement links TRBV5-6 to TRBJ2-3, with D perhaps TRBD1 (6 bases). CDR1 SGHDT and CDR2 YYEEEE come from the germline V gene. Trimming pared 5 bases from V and 4 bases from J, leaving 17 bases between. The CDR3 contains 15 residues. The whole variable domain, filled in from reference TRBV5-6 and TRBJ2-3, reads DAGVTQSPTHLIKTRGQQVTLRCSPKSGHDTVSWYQQALGQGPQFIFQYYEEEERQRGNFPDRFSGHQFPNYSSELNVNALLLGDSALYLCASSRLQRQADTQYFGPGTRLTVL.

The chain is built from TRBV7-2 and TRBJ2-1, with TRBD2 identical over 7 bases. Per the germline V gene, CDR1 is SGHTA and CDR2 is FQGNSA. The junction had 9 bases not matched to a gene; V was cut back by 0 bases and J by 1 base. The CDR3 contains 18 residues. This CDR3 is CASSLAGGATRSYNEQFF. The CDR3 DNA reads TGTGCCAGCAGCTTAGCGGGAGGGGCAACCCGATCCTACAATGAGCAGTTCTTC. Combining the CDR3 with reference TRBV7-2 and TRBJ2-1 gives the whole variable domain GAGVSQSPSNKVTEKGKDVELRCDPISGHTALYWYRQSLGQGLEFLIYFQGNSAPDKSGLPSDRFSAERTGGSVSTLTIQRTQQEDSAVYLCASSLAGGATRSYNEQFFGPGTRLTVL.

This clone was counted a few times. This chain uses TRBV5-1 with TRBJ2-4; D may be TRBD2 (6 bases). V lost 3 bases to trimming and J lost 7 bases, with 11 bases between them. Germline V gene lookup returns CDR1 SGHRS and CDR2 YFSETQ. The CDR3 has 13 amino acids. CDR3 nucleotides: TGCGCCAGCAGCTCCCTTGGGGGGAACATTCAGTACTTC. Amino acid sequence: CASSSLGGNIQYF.

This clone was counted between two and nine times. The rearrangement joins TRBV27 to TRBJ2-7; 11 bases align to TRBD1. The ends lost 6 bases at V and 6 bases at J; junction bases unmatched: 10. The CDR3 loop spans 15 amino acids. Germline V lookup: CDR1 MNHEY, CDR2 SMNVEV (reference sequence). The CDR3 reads CASSPQDRGPTEQYF. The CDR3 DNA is TGTGCCAGCAGCCCCCAGGACAGGGGGCCCACCGAGCAGTACTTC.